What follows describes a single T cell receptor (beta chain). The CDR3 is made up of 15 amino acids. Germline V gives CDR1 MNHNY, CDR2 SVGAGI (reference sequence). Germline trimming cut 4 bases from V and 5 bases from J; bases unmatched to any gene: 7. These data come from a study of beta chain features in type 1 diabetes. Sequencing targeted expressed TCRB transcripts, as all isolated RNA had been reverse transcribed. The method was immunoSEQ multiplex PCR; TCRdb's version includes in-frame clones alone and lacks a portion of them. The sample has about 140,000 clones, over 9.5% seen once; the top ten hold around 1.2%.

The TCR sequence derives from a man in his late teens or twenties in good health. Sequencing was performed on naive CD4+ T cells from blood. This chain uses TRBV6-6 with TRBJ1-5, with 8 positions matching TRBD1. The CDR3 sequence: CASSLGQEGYQPQHF. The CDR3 DNA reads TGTGCCAGCAGTTTGGGACAGGAGGGCTATCAGCCCCAGCATTTT.